This T cell receptor (beta chain) is drawn from a study of cytomegalovirus exposure and HLA in healthy donors. Study-level results: The investigators catalogued 180 or so TCR beta chains as cytomegalovirus-associated. Some highly shared sequence variants likely arose as a pipeline artifact. Diagnosis of cytomegalovirus status made by the classifier reportedly showed high specificity and sensitivity. A later analysis showed TCR association rates differing by HLA locus, peaking at DRB1 and lowest at HLA-C.

Worth noting for this clone: Its matching antigen is unknown.

V gave up 2 bases and J gave up 5 bases, with 10 bases separating them. CDR1 SGHRS and CDR2 YFSETQ come from the germline V gene. This CDR3 spans 14 amino acids. PCR employed 60 Vbeta and 13 Jbeta primers. Sequencing used immunoSEQ multiplex PCR; TCRdb keeps in-frame clones, though not all of them. The table has 250,000 to 350,000 clones, roughly 89% seen once. The V gene is TRBV5-1, the J gene TRBJ2-2; D is possibly TRBD1 (5 bases). The sequence derives from a woman in her late teens or twenties in good health and CMV-seronegative. Sequencing used PBMCs. In DNA, the CDR3 is TGCGCCAGCAGCTTTGTTGGACAAACCGGGGAGCTGTTTTTT. Translating it yields CASSFVGQTGELFF.